This T cell receptor (beta chain) was obtained from a study of T cells in women clearing cervical HPV infection. Whole-study findings and limits: Cases carried less TRBV6-7 than controls: about 0.1% versus 0.15%.

The ends lost 5 bases at V and 2 bases at J; junction bases unmatched: 13. Germline loops: CDR1 LNHDA, CDR2 SQIVND (reference sequence). This CDR3 is built from 17 residues. Some clones are missing from TCRdb's copy, which holds only in-frame ones; the method was immunoSEQ multiplex PCR. Recorded for this sample: 40,000 or so clones. To note about this clone: What it binds is not known. The read ends 3 residues shy of where the CDR3 ends; the end is completed using the germline J gene.

MY09/MY11 PCR detected cervical HPV DNA; dot-blot assigned genotypes. The sample was blood buffy coat. This rearrangement joins TRBV19 to TRBJ2-3, with TRBD2 matching 7 bases. The sequence was obtained from a woman between 18 and 70 years old with a cervical HPV16 infection that either progressed to CIN3+ or cleared (not recorded which). This CDR3 reads CASSGEAGPPNTDTQYF. The part of the CDR3 DNA that was read is TGTGCCAGTAGTGGCGAAGCGGGGCCCCCTAACACAGATACG.